These 30 T cell receptor beta chains share one sample of origin, sequenced in a study of breast tumors, draining lymph nodes, adjacent tissues. MiXCR was run by TCRdb on the multiplex PCR reads, yielding one entry per CDR3 protein. The table shows about 21,000 distinct CDR3 sequences, with about 41% occurring only once. Sequenced sample: breast tumor tissue. These TCRs come from a female donor with breast cancer. Some clones in this sample may be carry-over from other donors' samples.

The gene calls are TRBV5-1 and TRBJ2-7; TRBD1 might be the D (6 bases). This CDR3 region has 15 residues. CDR1 SGHRS and CDR2 YFSETQ come from the germline V gene. V gave up 4 bases and J gave up 0 bases, with 14 bases separating them. CDR3 DNA sequence: TGCGCCAGCAGCCCTCTTTTAGGGGGCTCCTACGAGCAGTACTTC. It specifies CASSPLLGGSYEQYF.

This chain links TRBV30 with TRBJ1-6; D perhaps matches TRBD1 (5 bases). The CDR3 runs to 13 residues. Germline V gene data show CDR1 as GTSNPN and CDR2 as SVGIG (reference sequence). The V end lost 4 bases, the J end lost 7 bases, and 11 bases lay between the germline ends. CDR3 in DNA: TGTGCCTGGATGAGACAGATGAATTCACCCCTCCACTTT. Translation: CAWMRQMNSPLHF.

The CDR3, as DNA: TGTGCCACCCGGGGCCCCACCGGGGAGCTGTTTTTT. Its protein product is CATRGPTGELFF. This chain links TRBV6-5 with TRBJ2-2; D is perhaps TRBD1 or TRBD2 (5 bases each). V dropped 10 bases and J dropped 4 bases, with 10 bases sitting between them. The CDR3 is 12 amino acids. Germline V gene lookup returns CDR1 MNHEY and CDR2 SVGAGI.

This chain connects TRBV29-1 to TRBJ2-2, with D possibly being TRBD1 (6 bases). Looked up from germline, CDR1 is SQVTM and CDR2 is ANQGSEA. The CDR3 is made up of 12 amino acids. V was trimmed by 6 bases and J by 5 bases, leaving 10 bases between them. The chain's CDR3 is CSVTGWTGELFF. DNA of the CDR3: TGCAGCGTGACAGGCTGGACCGGGGAGCTGTTTTTT.

This clonotype showed up many times. The chain couples TRBV11-3 to TRBJ2-3; maybe TRBD2 (5 bases). Germline V gene sequence: CDR1 SGHNT, CDR2 YENEEA. V lost 0 bases to trimming and J lost 4 bases, with 11 bases between them. There are 15 residues in the CDR3. CDR3 region: CASSLDRLASDTQYF. As DNA, the CDR3 is TGTGCCAGCAGCTTAGATCGGCTAGCCTCAGATACGCAGTATTTT. The full variable domain, its missing parts supplied by reference TRBV11-3 and TRBJ2-3, is EAGVVQSPRYKIIEKKQPVAFWCNPISGHNTLYWYLQNLGQGPELLIRYENEEAVDDSQLPKDRFSAERLKGVDSTLKIQPAELGDSAVYLCASSLDRLASDTQYFGPGTRLTVL.

Many counts were recorded for this clonotype. The gene calls are TRBV25-1 and TRBJ1-2; no firm D call. Germline V gene lookup returns CDR1 MGHDK and CDR2 SYGVNS. Trimming took 7 bases from V and 2 from J, leaving 11 bases between them. The CDR3 covers 13 residues. The CDR3 bases are TGTGCCAGCACCCCGGGGATCAACTATGGCTACACCTTC. Translating it yields CASTPGINYGYTF.

This clonotype was picked up many times. The chain combines TRBV5-1 with TRBJ1-5; a weak D match, TRBD1 (5 bases). This CDR3 spans 14 amino acids. Trimming took 4 bases from V and 7 from J, leaving 15 bases between them. In germline, CDR1 is SGHRS, CDR2 YFSETQ. The CDR3, as DNA: TGCGCCAGCAGCCTCGGGGCGAACGAGCAGCCCCAGCATTTT. It specifies CASSLGANEQPQHF.

The chain joins TRBV18 to TRBJ1-2; 7 bases match TRBD1. The CDR3 consists of 18 residues. V was clipped by 7 bases and J by 2 bases; unmatched bases: 19. Germline loops: CDR1 KGHSH, CDR2 LQKENI. This chain's CDR3 is CASLAQAGGSFRNYGYTF. The CDR3 DNA sequence: TGTGCCAGCTTGGCCCAAGCAGGGGGATCATTTAGGAACTATGGCTACACCTTC.

This clonotype has only a few counts. The chain links TRBV24-1 to TRBJ2-1; D is uncertain. Trimming shortened V by 4 bases and J by 6 bases, and 6 bases separated the two germline ends. The CDR3 covers 12 residues. Germline assignment: CDR1 KGHDR and CDR2 SFDVKD. The CDR3 nucleotides are TGTGCCACCAGTGAATTTACCAATGAGCAGTTCTTC. As protein: CATSEFTNEQFF.

The chain is built from TRBV2 and TRBJ1-3; no clear D gene. Germline CDR1 and CDR2: SNHLY and FYNNEI. CDR3 length equals 12 residues. V dropped 3 bases and J dropped 9 bases, with 9 bases sitting between them. The CDR3 region is CASSERVATIYF. CDR3 coding DNA: TGTGCCAGCAGTGAGCGGGTAGCCACCATATATTTT.

This clonotype was recorded at least ten times. The V call is TRBV29-1, the J call TRBJ1-2, with D unclear. This CDR3 contains 11 residues. V lost 4 bases and J lost 0, with 3 bases in between. Germline V gene data show CDR1 as SQVTM and CDR2 as ANQGSEA. The CDR3 sequence: CSVGTNYGYTF. The DNA for the CDR3 is TGCAGCGTTGGGACTAACTATGGCTACACCTTC. The full variable domain, in which reference TRBV29-1 and TRBJ1-2 provide the parts outside the CDR3, is SAVISQKPSRDICQRGTSLTIQCQVDSQVTMMFWYRQQPGQSLTLIATANQGSEATYESGFVIDKFPISRPNLTFSTLTVSNMSPEDSSIYLCSVGTNYGYTFGSGTRLTVV.

This clonotype is labeled as medium-sized. This rearrangement joins TRBV5-8 to TRBJ2-3; D is perhaps TRBD1 (5 bases). This CDR3 is built from 13 residues. Per the germline V gene, CDR1 is SGHTS and CDR2 is YDEGEE. The V gene lost 2 bases and the J gene lost 6 bases, with 10 bases spanning the gap. CDR3 sequence (DNA): TGTGCCAGCAGCTTCCAGGGTATGGATACGCAGTATTTT. Amino acid sequence: CASSFQGMDTQYF.

Only one count was recorded for this clonotype. The genes are TRBV20-1 and TRBJ2-2; the D is unclear. V dropped 3 bases and J dropped 1 base, with 6 bases sitting between them. The CDR3 spans 13 residues. The germline V gene encodes CDR1 DFQATT and CDR2 SNEGSKA (reference sequence). CDR3 in DNA: TGCAGTGCTAGGACCCAGAACACCGGGGAGCTGTTTTTT. This gives the protein CSARTQNTGELFF.

This clonotype showed up many times. The chain couples TRBV7-9 to TRBJ1-5; no definite D call. The V gene lost 4 bases and the J gene lost 9 bases, with 10 bases spanning the gap. CDR1 and CDR2 from the germline V gene are SEHNR and FQNEAQ (reference sequence). CDR3 length: 12 residues. The DNA of the CDR3 is TGTGCCAGCAGCTCAGGTATCGGGCCCCAGCATTTT. Its protein product is CASSSGIGPQHF.

V usage is TRBV6-6 and J usage is TRBJ2-1; D is unclear. The CDR3 is 14 residues long. Trimming pared 2 bases from V and 2 bases from J, leaving 7 bases between. Germline-derived CDR1 and CDR2 are MNHNY and SVGAGI (reference sequence). Here the CDR3 DNA reads TGTGCCAGCAGTTACAATGGGGCCTACAATGAGCAGTTCTTC. It yields the protein CASSYNGAYNEQFF.

Only a few counts were recorded for this clonotype. The V and J genes are TRBV5-6 and TRBJ2-7; 11 bases map to TRBD2. Germline assignment: CDR1 SGHDT and CDR2 YYEEEE. This CDR3 comprises 16 residues. The V and J ends lost 4 bases and 3 bases, in that order; junction bases with no gene match: 9. The DNA for the CDR3 is TGTGCCAGCAGCCGGGGGCGGGGACTAGCGGTCTACGAGCAGTACTTC. This codes for CASSRGRGLAVYEQYF.

The chain links TRBV4-2 to TRBJ2-3, with D perhaps matching TRBD1 (6 bases). Germline CDR1 and CDR2: LGHNA and YNFKEQ. Trimming left V 0 bases short and J 7 bases short, with 11 bases between. This CDR3 has 14 residues. The CDR3 is CASSQDDGTYTQYF. DNA for the CDR3: TGTGCCAGCAGCCAAGACGACGGGACATATACGCAGTATTTT.

This clonotype has ten or more counts. The chain employs TRBV7-9 and TRBJ1-5; maybe TRBD1 (5 bases). The CDR3 is made up of 13 amino acids. Germline CDR1 SEHNR, CDR2 FQNEAQ (reference sequence). V was shortened by 4 bases and J by 5 bases, with 9 bases between the two germline ends. CDR3 region: CASSSDSYQPQHF. The CDR3 bases are TGTGCCAGCAGCTCCGACAGCTATCAGCCCCAGCATTTT.

This clonotype has more than one count but fewer than ten. The chain couples TRBV14 to TRBJ2-7, with D unresolved. In germline, CDR1 is SGHDN, CDR2 FVKESK. This CDR3 contains 11 residues. V dropped 3 bases and J dropped 6 bases, with 6 bases sitting between them. CDR3 sequence (DNA): TGTGCCAGCAGCCATTCGTTCGAGCAGTACTTC. Translating it yields CASSHSFEQYF.

This clonotype was recorded many times. The chain combines TRBV12-3 or TRBV12-4 with TRBJ1-5; TRBD1 is a possible D gene (6 bases). CDR3 length equals 14 residues. Trimming took off 2 bases at V and 7 bases at J, with 12 bases between the two ends. DNA of the CDR3: TGTGCCAGCAGTTTAACAGGGACGGGGCAGCCCCAGCATTTT. Encoded protein: CASSLTGTGQPQHF.

By frequency in the sample, this clonotype is large (0.1 to 1%). The genes are TRBV30 and TRBJ2-6, with D possibly matching TRBD2 (5 bases). The ends were cut back, 4 bases at V and 4 bases at J, with 14 bases in the middle. This CDR3 is 15 amino acids long. CDR1 is GTSNPN and CDR2 is SVGIG in the germline V gene (reference sequence). The CDR3 reads CAWTRALGGANVLTF. The CDR3 coding sequence is TGTGCCTGGACGAGGGCTCTGGGGGGGGCCAACGTCCTGACTTTC.

The chain recombines TRBV15 with TRBJ2-1; D gene unclear. Trimming removed 5 bases from V and 8 bases from J, with 16 bases in between. The CDR3 totals 14 residues. From germline, CDR1 is LNHNV and CDR2 YYDKDF (reference sequence). For the CDR3, the DNA is TGTGCCACCAGCGGTAGGGCCACGTGTTATGAGCAGTTCTTC. It encodes CATSGRATCYEQFF.

V gene TRBV12-3 or TRBV12-4 combines with J gene TRBJ2-1; D unclear. V was pared by 4 bases and J by 6 bases, with 10 bases between. This CDR3 spans 13 amino acids. The chain's CDR3 is CASSSPVGNEQFF. The CDR3 region has the DNA TGTGCCAGCAGTTCCCCCGTCGGCAATGAGCAGTTCTTC.

This clonotype was found many times. The V call is TRBV2, the J call TRBJ2-7; D is undetermined. The V end lost 2 bases, the J end lost 2 bases, and 13 bases lay between the germline ends. Per the germline V gene, CDR1 is SNHLY and CDR2 is FYNNEI. The CDR3 contains 15 residues. The CDR3 DNA reads TGTGCCAGCAGTGAATCGTCTATCGCGGCCTACGAGCAGTACTTC. Translated, it gives CASSESSIAAYEQYF.

This clonotype occurred many times. The chain combines TRBV30 with TRBJ1-2; D unresolved. V lost 2 bases, J lost 8 bases, and 12 bases lay in between. The CDR3 has 12 amino acids. The germline V gene encodes CDR1 GTSNPN and CDR2 SVGIG (reference sequence). CDR3 sequence (DNA): TGTGCCTGGAGTAAGGGAGTGGAGGGCTACACCTTC. It is translated as CAWSKGVEGYTF.

Comments on this clonotype: Given the absence of the conserved phenylalanine or tryptophan at the CDR3 end, a read error is likely. V usage is TRBV9 and J usage is TRBJ2-1; D is unresolved. Germline V gene lookup returns CDR1 SGDLS and CDR2 YYNGEE. V was trimmed by 3 bases and J by 6 bases, leaving 10 bases between them. This CDR3 spans 13 amino acids. The CDR3 sequence: CASSGLRINEQFS. In DNA, the CDR3 is TGTGCCAGCAGCGGACTTAGAATCAATGAGCAGTTCTCC.

This clonotype has a count of ten or more. The J gene is TRBJ2-2, the V gene TRBV20-1, with 8 bases identical to TRBD2. The length of the CDR3 is 16 residues. J gave up 3 bases and V 0 bases, and 6 bases lay outside the gene matches. Germline V gives CDR1 DFQATT, CDR2 SNEGSKA (reference sequence). This CDR3 reads CSARDDRAGDTGELFF. Written as DNA, the CDR3 is TGCAGTGCTAGAGATGACCGAGCGGGGGACACCGGGGAGCTGTTTTTT.

Points on this clonotype: A read error may be the cause here, since a much bigger clone is one base away. The rearrangement joins TRBV5-6 to TRBJ2-3; possibly TRBD2 for D (5 bases). This CDR3 region has 16 residues. Germline loops: CDR1 SGHDT, CDR2 YYEEEE. Here the CDR3 reads CVSSPMEPGFYGTQYF. For the CDR3, the DNA is TGTGTCAGCAGCCCGATGGAGCCGGGGTTTTATGGTACGCAGTATTTT.

By share, this clonotype ranks as medium-sized. The CDR3 spells CATSEIGGQAPETQYF. The DNA of the CDR3 is TGTGCCACCAGTGAAATCGGAGGTCAAGCCCCTGAGACCCAGTACTTC. The chain carries TRBV24-1 and TRBJ2-5; tentative D call: TRBD2 (5 bases). The CDR3 is 16 amino acids. Per germline, CDR1 KGHDR and CDR2 SFDVKD. The V end was cut by 4 bases, the J end by 5 bases, with 19 bases between.

As for this clonotype: A junction end diverges from the germline sequence, so it may reflect a read error. This sequence joins TRBV7-7 and TRBJ2-5; TRBD2 matches at 11 bases. Germline V CDR1 and CDR2: SSHAT, FNYEAQ (reference sequence). CDR3 length equals 14 residues. CDR3 bases: TGTGCTAGCAGCTTAGCGGGGGGGCTAGAGACCCAGTACTTC. Encoded protein: CASSLAGGLETQYF. The whole variable domain, filled in from reference TRBV7-7 and TRBJ2-5, reads GAGVSQSPRYKVTKRGQDVTLRCDPISSHATLYWYQQALGQGPEFLTYFNYEAQPDKSGLPSDRFSAERPEGSISTLTIQRTEQRDSAMYRCASSLAGGLETQYFGPGTRLLVL.